The rows below give T cell receptor beta chains drawn from one sample of a study of blood T cell repertoires in COVID-19. Generated by immunoSEQ multiplex PCR, the TCRdb table keeps only in-frame clones and is missing some. The data show 200,000 to 250,000 clones, 90% seen once. The specimen was PBMCs or T cells enriched from blood (not recorded which). The receptors were sampled from a man between 25 and 39 years old who had been exposed to COVID-19. Both conserved end residues are part of each CDR3. The D gene is left open where the match is weak.

v_call	j_call	d_call	cdr3_aa	cdr3_nt
TRBV24-1	TRBJ2-2	TRBD2	CATPGTREVRELFF	TGTGCCACTCCCGGGACTAGAGAGGTGCGGGAGCTGTTTTTT
TRBV30	TRBJ1-5	TRBD1	CACSGQGNQPQHF	TGTGCCTGTTCGGGACAGGGGAATCAGCCCCAGCATTTT
TRBV5-4	TRBJ1-6	TRBD1	CASSLKTGDSPLHF	TGTGCCAGCAGCTTGAAAACAGGGGATTCACCCCTCCACTTT
TRBV7-3	TRBJ2-1	TRBD1	CASSLRGTGGAPTSRNEQFF	TGTGCCAGCAGCTTAAGAGGGACAGGGGGGGCCCCTACTAGTCGCAATGAGCAGTTCTTC
TRBV11-3	TRBJ2-7	TRBD1	CASSPGDRDEQYF	TGTGCCAGCAGCCCTGGAGACAGGGACGAGCAGTACTTC
TRBV4-2	TRBJ1-6	NA	CASSQGHTGTLNPLHF	TGTGCCAGCAGCCAGGGCCATACAGGGACCCTCAACCCCCTCCACTTT
TRBV4-1	TRBJ2-3	NA	CASSRDSRTDTQYF	TGCGCCAGCAGCCGAGATAGCCGGACAGATACGCAGTATTTT
TRBV5-1	TRBJ1-3	TRBD1	CASSRRDREGPIYF	TGCGCCAGCAGCCGCCGGGACAGGGAGGGGCCCATATATTTT
TRBV7-6	TRBJ2-6	TRBD1	CASSFDAGDRAASGANVLTF	TGTGCCAGCAGCTTCGATGCGGGGGACAGGGCGGCCTCTGGGGCCAACGTCCTGACTTTC
TRBV6-5	TRBJ1-2	NA	CASSFRGNDGYTF	TGTGCCAGCAGTTTTAGGGGCAACGATGGCTACACCTTC
TRBV15	TRBJ1-5	NA	CATSRDSGGGRFQPQHF	TGTGCCACCAGCAGAGATTCTGGTGGGGGGAGGTTTCAGCCCCAGCATTTT
TRBV2	TRBJ1-5	NA	CASSRSGDPQPQHF	TGTGCCAGCAGTCGATCAGGGGATCCTCAGCCCCAGCATTTT
TRBV6-6	TRBJ2-7	TRBD1	CASSAGQGLYEQYF	TGTGCCAGCAGTGCGGGACAGGGCCTATACGAGCAGTACTTC
TRBV2	TRBJ2-2	TRBD1	CASRPDRESGELFF	TGTGCCAGCAGGCCTGACAGGGAATCCGGGGAGCTGTTTTTT
TRBV5-1	TRBJ2-3	TRBD2	CASSLAPSGGAGTDTQYF	TGCGCCAGCAGCTTGGCCCCTAGCGGGGGGGCCGGCACAGATACGCAGTATTTT
TRBV3-1/TRBV3-2	TRBJ1-6	TRBD1	CASTPTGANYNSPLHF	TGTGCCAGCACTCCTACAGGGGCGAACTATAATTCACCCCTCCACTTT